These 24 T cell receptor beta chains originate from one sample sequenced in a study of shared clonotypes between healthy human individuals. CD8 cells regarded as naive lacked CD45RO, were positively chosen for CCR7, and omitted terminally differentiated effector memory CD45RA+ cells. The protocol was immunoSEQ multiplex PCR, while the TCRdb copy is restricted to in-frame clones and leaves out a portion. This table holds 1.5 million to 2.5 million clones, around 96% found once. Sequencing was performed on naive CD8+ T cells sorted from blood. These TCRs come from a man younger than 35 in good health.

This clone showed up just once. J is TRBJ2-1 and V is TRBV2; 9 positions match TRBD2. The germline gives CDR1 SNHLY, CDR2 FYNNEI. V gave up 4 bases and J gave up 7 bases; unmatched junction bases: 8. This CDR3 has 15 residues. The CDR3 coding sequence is TGTGCCAGCAGTGTAGGCGGGGGGGAATGGAATGAGCAGTTCTTC. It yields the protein CASSVGGGEWNEQFF.

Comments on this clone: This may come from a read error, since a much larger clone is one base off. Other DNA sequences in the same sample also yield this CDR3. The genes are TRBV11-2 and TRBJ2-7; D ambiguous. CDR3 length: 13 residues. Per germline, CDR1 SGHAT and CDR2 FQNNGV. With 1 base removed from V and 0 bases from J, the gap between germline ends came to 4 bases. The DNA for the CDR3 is TGTGCCAGCAGCTTAGCCCCCTCCTACGAGCAGTACTTC. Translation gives CASSLAPSYEQYF.

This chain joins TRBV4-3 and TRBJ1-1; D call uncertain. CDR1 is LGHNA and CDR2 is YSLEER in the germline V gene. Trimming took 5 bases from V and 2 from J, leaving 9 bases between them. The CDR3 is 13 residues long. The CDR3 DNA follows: TGCGCCAGCAGCTATGGACGAAACACTGAAGCTTTCTTT. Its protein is CASSYGRNTEAFF.

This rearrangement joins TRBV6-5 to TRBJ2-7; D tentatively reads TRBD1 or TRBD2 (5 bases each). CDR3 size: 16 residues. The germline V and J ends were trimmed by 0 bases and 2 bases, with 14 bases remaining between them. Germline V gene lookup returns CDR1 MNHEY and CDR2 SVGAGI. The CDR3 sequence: CASSYSVGPGAYEQYF. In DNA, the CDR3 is TGTGCCAGCAGTTACTCCGTGGGACCTGGGGCCTACGAGCAGTACTTC.

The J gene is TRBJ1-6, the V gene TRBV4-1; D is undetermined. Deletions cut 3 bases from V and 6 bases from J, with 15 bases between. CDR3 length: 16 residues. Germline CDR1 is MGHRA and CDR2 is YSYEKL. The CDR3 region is CASSHEGGWGNSPLHF. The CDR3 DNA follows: TGCGCCAGCAGCCACGAAGGCGGGTGGGGTAATTCACCCCTCCACTTT.

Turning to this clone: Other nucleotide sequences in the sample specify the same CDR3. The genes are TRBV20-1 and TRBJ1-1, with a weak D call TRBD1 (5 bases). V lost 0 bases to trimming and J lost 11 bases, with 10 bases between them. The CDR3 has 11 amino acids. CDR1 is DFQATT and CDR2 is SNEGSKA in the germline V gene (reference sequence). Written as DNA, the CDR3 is TGCAGTGCTAGAGAAGGGACGGAGGCTTTCTTT. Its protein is CSAREGTEAFF.

The CDR3 region has the DNA TGCGCCAGCAGCCAACCGGGACAGCCGCTCGTCTCTGGAAACACCATATATTTT. Its protein product is CASSQPGQPLVSGNTIYF. The chain is built from TRBV4-1 and TRBJ1-3; the match to TRBD1 covers 7 bases. The CDR3 is made up of 18 amino acids. V shed 2 bases and J 0 bases; nucleotides not matched to a gene: 10. Germline-derived CDR1 and CDR2 are MGHRA and YSYEKL.

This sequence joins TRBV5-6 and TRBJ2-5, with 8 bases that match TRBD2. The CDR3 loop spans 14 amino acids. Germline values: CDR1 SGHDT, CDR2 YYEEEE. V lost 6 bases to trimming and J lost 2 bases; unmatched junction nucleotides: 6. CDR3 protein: CASTLSGVQETQYF. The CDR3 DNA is TGTGCCAGCACCCTTAGCGGGGTACAAGAGACCCAGTACTTC.

CDR3 in amino acids: CASSKDTEPQHF. DNA for the CDR3: TGTGCCAGCAGCAAAGACACGGAGCCCCAGCATTTT. V usage is TRBV11-2 and J usage is TRBJ1-5; D remains ambiguous. CDR1 and CDR2 from the germline V gene are SGHAT and FQNNGV. The V end lost 5 bases, the J end lost 8 bases, and 10 bases lay between the germline ends. The CDR3 has 12 amino acids.

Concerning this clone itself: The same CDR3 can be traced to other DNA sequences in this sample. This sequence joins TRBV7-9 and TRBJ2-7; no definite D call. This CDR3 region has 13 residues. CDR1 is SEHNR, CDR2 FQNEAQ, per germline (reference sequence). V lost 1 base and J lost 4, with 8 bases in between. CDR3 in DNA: TGTGCCAGCAGCTTAGTTGGCGGTTACGAGCAGTACTTC. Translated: CASSLVGGYEQYF.

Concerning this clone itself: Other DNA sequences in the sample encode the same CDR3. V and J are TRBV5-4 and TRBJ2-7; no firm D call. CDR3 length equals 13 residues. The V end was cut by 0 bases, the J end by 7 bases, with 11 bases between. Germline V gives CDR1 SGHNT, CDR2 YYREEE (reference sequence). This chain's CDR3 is CASSLGSGGEQYF. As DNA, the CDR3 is TGTGCCAGCAGCTTGGGCTCGGGTGGGGAGCAGTACTTC.

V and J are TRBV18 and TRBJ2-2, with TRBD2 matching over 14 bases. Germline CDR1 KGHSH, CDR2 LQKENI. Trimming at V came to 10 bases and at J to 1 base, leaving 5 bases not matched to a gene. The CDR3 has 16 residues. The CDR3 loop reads CATPGLAGVNTGELFF. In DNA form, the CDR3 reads TGTGCCACCCCGGGACTAGCGGGAGTGAACACCGGGGAGCTGTTTTTT. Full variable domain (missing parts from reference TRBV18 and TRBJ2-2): NAGVMQNPRHLVRRRGQEARLRCSPMKGHSHVYWYRQLPEEGLKFMVYLQKENIIDESGMPKERFSAEFPKEGPSILRIQQVVRGDSAAYFCATPGLAGVNTGELFFGEGSRLTVL.

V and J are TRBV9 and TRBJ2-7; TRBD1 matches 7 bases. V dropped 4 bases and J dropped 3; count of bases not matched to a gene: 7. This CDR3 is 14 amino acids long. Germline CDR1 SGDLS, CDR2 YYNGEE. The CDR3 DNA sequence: TGTGCCAGCAGCCCCGGGACAGTCAACTACGAGCAGTACTTC. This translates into CASSPGTVNYEQYF.

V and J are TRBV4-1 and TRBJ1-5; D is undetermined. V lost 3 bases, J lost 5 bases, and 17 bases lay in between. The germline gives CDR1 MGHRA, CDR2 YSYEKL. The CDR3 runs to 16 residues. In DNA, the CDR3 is TGCGCCAGCAGCCAGGCCGAGACCGACGTCTATCAGCCCCAGCATTTT. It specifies CASSQAETDVYQPQHF.

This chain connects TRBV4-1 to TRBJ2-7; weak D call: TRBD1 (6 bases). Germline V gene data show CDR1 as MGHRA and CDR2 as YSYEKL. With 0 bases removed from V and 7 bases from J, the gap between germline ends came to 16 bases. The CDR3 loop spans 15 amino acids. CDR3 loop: CASSQDRGQGWEQYF. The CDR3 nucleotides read TGCGCCAGCAGCCAAGATCGGGGCCAGGGGTGGGAGCAGTACTTC.

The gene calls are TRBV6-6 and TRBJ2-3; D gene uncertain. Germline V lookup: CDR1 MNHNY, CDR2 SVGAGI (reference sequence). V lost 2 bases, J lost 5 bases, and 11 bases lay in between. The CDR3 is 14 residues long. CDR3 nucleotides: TGTGCCAGCAGTTACGACGGGTTAAGAGATACGCAGTATTTT. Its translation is CASSYDGLRDTQYF.

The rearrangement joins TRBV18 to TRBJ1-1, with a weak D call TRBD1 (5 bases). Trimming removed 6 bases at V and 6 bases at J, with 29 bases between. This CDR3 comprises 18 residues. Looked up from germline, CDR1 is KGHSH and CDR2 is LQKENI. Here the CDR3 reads CASSHLAGVGAALPEAFF. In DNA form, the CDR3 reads TGTGCCAGCTCCCATCTTGCGGGGGTGGGAGCCGCGTTACCTGAAGCTTTCTTT.

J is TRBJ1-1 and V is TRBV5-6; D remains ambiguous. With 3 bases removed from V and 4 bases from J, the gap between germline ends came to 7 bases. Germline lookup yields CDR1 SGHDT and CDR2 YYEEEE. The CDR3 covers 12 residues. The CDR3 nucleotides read TGTGCCAGCAGCTGGGCGGGCACTGAAGCTTTCTTT. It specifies CASSWAGTEAFF.

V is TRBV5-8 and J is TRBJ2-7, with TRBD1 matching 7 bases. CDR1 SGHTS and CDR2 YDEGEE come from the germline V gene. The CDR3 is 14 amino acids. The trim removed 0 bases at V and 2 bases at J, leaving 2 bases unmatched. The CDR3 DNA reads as TGTGCCAGCAGCTTGGTCCAGGGGGCCTACGAGCAGTACTTC. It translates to CASSLVQGAYEQYF.

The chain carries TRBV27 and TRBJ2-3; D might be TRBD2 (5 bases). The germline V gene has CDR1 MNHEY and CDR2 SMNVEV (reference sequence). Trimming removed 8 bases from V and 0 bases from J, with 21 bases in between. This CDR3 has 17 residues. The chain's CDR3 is CASANGRSGTSTDTQYF. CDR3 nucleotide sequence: TGTGCCAGCGCAAACGGAAGGAGCGGCACTAGCACAGATACGCAGTATTTT.

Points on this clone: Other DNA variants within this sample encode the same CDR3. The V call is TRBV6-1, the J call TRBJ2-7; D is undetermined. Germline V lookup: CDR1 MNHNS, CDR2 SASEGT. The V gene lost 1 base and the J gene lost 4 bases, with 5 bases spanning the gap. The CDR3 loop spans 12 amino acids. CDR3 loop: CASSEEVYEQYF. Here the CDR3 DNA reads TGTGCCAGCAGTGAAGAAGTTTACGAGCAGTACTTC.

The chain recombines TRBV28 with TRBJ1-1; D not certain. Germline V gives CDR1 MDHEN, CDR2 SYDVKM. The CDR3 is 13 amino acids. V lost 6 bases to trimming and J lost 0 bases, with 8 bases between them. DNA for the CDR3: TGTGCCAGCAGCCGTCGGATGAACACTGAAGCTTTCTTT. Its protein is CASSRRMNTEAFF.

The CDR3 loop is CASSYTPSGIYGYTF. CDR3 DNA: TGTGCCAGCAGTTACACGCCGAGCGGCATCTATGGCTACACCTTC. V gene TRBV6-6 combines with J gene TRBJ1-2; D unclear. The V end was cut by 2 bases, the J end by 4 bases, with 14 bases between. Germline V gives CDR1 MNHNY, CDR2 SVGAGI (reference sequence). CDR3 length equals 15 residues.

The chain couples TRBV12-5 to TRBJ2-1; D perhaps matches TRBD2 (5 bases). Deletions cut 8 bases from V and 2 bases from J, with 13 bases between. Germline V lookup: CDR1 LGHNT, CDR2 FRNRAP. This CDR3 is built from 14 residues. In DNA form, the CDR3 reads TGTGCTAGTTCCTCCGGGGTGCCCTACAATGAGCAGTTCTTC. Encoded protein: CASSSGVPYNEQFF.